This T cell receptor (beta chain) comes out of a study of control samples from healthy donors and cancer patients. Repertoires were generated with immunoSEQ multiplex PCR, while TCRdb's copy carries only in-frame clones and drops some. The repertoire holds 400,000 to 450,000 clones, with 75% to 95% as singletons. V was cut by 3 bases and J by 3 bases, with 15 bases left in between. CDR1 is MGHRA, CDR2 YSYEKL, per germline. CDR3 length: 16 residues. The sample comprised PBMCs. This TCR derives from a man aged 35-49 years with head and neck cancer. The chain has TRBV4-1 and TRBJ1-5, with D possibly being TRBD1 (6 bases). The CDR3 protein is CASSHHSGALNQPQHF. CDR3 nucleotide sequence: TGCGCCAGCAGCCACCACTCGGGGGCCCTCAATCAGCCCCAGCATTTT.